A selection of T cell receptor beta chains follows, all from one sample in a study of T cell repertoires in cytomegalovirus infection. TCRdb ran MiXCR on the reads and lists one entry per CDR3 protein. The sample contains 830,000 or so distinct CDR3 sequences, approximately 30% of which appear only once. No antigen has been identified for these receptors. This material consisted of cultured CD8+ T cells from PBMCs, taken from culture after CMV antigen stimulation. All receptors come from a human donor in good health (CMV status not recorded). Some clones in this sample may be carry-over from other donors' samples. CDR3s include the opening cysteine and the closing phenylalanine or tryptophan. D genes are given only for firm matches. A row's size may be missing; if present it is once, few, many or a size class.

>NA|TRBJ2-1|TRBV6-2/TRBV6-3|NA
CASSFGWGAGGDEQFF
TGTGCCAGCAGTTTCGGTTGGGGCGCCGGTGGCGATGAGCAGTTCTTC
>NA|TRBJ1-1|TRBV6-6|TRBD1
CASSNGQGETEAFF
TGTGCCAGCAGTAACGGACAGGGAGAGACTGAAGCTTTCTTT
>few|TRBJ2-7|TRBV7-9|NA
CASSLAGGRGGYYEQYF
TGTGCCAGCAGCTTAGCCGGGGGACGAGGGGGATACTACGAGCAGTACTTC
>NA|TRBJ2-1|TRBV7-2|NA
CASRIIHRDPVGGEQFF
TGTGCCAGCAGGATAATTCACCGGGACCCTGTAGGGGGTGAGCAGTTCTTC
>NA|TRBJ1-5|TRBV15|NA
CATGGGNQPQHF
TGTGCCACCGGAGGAGGGAATCAGCCCCAGCATTTT
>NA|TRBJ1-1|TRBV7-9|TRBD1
CASRNNTGDTEASF
TGTGCCAGCAGAAATAACACAGGGGACACTGAAGCTTCCTTT
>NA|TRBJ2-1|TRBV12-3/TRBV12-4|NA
CASSFNPRTNPANEQFF
TGTGCCAGCAGTTTTAATCCCAGGACGAACCCGGCGAATGAGCAGTTCTTC
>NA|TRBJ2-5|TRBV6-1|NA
CASRTGGGGGTQYF
TGTGCCAGCAGAACCGGTGGGGGCGGGGGGACCCAGTACTTC
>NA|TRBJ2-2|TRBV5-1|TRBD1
CASSLELTGSWTGELFF
TGCGCCAGCAGCTTAGAACTGACAGGGAGTTGGACCGGGGAGCTGTTTTTT
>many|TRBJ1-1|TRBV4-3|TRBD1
CASSRGLGEAFF
TGCGCCAGCAGCAGGGGGCTCGGGGAGGCTTTCTTT
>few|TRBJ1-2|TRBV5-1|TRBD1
CASSLETGAVYGYTF
TGCGCCAGCAGCCTCGAGACAGGGGCGGTCTATGGCTACACCTTC
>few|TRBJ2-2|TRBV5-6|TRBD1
CASSSTPGQGRFDTGELFF
TGTGCCAGCAGCTCGACCCCGGGACAGGGACGTTTCGACACCGGGGAGCTGTTTTTT
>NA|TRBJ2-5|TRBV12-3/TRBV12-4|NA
CASSMRGVQETQYF
TGTGCCAGCAGTATGCGCGGGGTACAAGAGACCCAGTACTTC
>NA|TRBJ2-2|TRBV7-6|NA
CASSLSGTNTGELFF
TGTGCCAGCAGCTTATCTGGGACCAACACCGGGGAGCTGTTTTTT
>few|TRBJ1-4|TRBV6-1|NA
CATREGRGPATNEKLFF
TGTGCCACTCGGGAGGGTCGGGGGCCTGCAACTAATGAAAAACTGTTTTTT
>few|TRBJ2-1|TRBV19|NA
CASSIEPGFSYNEQFF
TGTGCCAGTAGTATCGAGCCGGGTTTCTCCTACAATGAGCAGTTCTTC
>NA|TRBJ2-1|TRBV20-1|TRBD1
CSARDDRGRNEQFF
TGCAGTGCTAGAGATGACAGGGGGCGGAATGAGCAGTTCTTC
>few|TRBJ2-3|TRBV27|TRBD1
CASSTGGRPDTQYF
TGTGCCAGCAGCACAGGGGGCAGACCAGATACGCAGTATTTT
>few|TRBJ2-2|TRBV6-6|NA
CASSYPGLSGELFF
TGTGCCAGCAGTTACCCCGGACTCTCCGGGGAGCTGTTTTTT
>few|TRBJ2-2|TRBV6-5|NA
CASSYPLMGTLFPGELFF
TGTGCCAGCAGTTACCCCCTAATGGGGACCTTGTTTCCCGGGGAGCTGTTTTTT
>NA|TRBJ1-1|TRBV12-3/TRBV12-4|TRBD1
CASSEGASNTEAFF
TGTGCCAGCAGCGAGGGGGCTTCGAACACTGAAGCTTTCTTT
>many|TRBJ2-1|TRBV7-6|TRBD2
CASSPAPGGAYNEQFF
TGTGCCAGCAGCCCAGCCCCCGGGGGGGCCTACAATGAGCAGTTCTTC
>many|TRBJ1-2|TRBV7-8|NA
CASSWDAAGSNYGYTF
TGTGCCAGCAGCTGGGATGCGGCAGGCTCTAACTATGGCTACACCTTC
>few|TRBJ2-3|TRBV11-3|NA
CASSLDVTGFGDTQYF
TGTGCCAGCAGCTTAGATGTAACAGGGTTCGGGGATACGCAGTATTTT
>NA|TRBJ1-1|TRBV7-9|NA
CASSLSPTGDTEAFF
TGTGCCAGCAGCTTATCCCCCACGGGCGACACTGAAGCTTTCTTT
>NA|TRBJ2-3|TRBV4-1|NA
CASSLRPGGGTDTQYF
TGCGCCAGCAGCCTCCGACCCGGGGGTGGCACAGATACGCAGTATTTT
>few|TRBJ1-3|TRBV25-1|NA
CASSEMPYSPISGNTIYF
TGTGCCAGCAGTGAAATGCCCTATTCCCCCATCTCTGGAAACACCATATATTTT
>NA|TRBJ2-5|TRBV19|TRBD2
CASSPLGTSGGTIYQETQYF
TGTGCCAGTAGTCCACTTGGGACTAGCGGGGGGACCATATACCAAGAGACCCAGTACTTC
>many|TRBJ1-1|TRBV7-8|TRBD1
CASSRDREAFF
TGTGCCAGCAGCCGGGACAGGGAAGCTTTCTTT
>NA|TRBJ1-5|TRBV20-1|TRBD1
CSARVGQGAQPQHF
TGCAGTGCTAGAGTGGGACAGGGGGCGCAGCCCCAGCATTTT
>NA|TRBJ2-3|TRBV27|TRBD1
CASGTGAVPDTQYF
TGTGCCAGCGGGACAGGGGCGGTCCCAGATACGCAGTATTTT
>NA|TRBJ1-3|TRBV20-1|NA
CSVPRGGNTIYF
TGCAGTGTCCCCCGGGGGGGAAACACCATATATTTT
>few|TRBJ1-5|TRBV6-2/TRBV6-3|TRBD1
CASRGTEGPYQPQHF
TGTGCCAGCAGGGGGACAGAGGGTCCCTATCAGCCCCAGCATTTT
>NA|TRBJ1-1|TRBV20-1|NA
CSARRRGTNTEAFF
TGCAGTGCTAGGAGGAGGGGAACGAACACTGAAGCTTTCTTT
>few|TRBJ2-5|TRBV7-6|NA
CASSIPTLGYPQETQYF
TGTGCCAGCAGCATTCCCACTCTTGGCTATCCCCAAGAGACCCAGTACTTC
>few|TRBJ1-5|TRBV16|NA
CASSQSPSGSNQPQHF
TGTGCCAGCAGCCAATCCCCATCGGGGAGCAATCAGCCCCAGCATTTT
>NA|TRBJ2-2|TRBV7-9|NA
CASSLTSEYTGELFF
TGTGCCAGCAGCTTAACGTCGGAGTACACCGGGGAGCTGTTTTTT
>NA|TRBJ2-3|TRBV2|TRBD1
CEQPGTVILTDTQYF
TGTGAACAACCCGGGACAGTGATACTCACAGATACGCAGTATTTT
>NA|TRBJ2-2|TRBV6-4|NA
CASRVDPRTGELFF
TGTGCCAGCAGAGTGGACCCAAGGACCGGGGAGCTGTTTTTT
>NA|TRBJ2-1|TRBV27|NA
CASSGSHGAYNEQFF
TGTGCCAGCAGTGGCTCGCATGGCGCCTACAATGAGCAGTTCTTC
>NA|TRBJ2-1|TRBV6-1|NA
CASSSISGYNEQFF
TGTGCCAGCAGTTCAATTTCGGGATACAATGAGCAGTTCTTC
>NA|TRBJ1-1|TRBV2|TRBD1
CASSEGETGYTEAFF
TGTGCCAGCAGTGAAGGGGAGACAGGGTACACTGAAGCTTTCTTT
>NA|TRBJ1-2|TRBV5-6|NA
CASSTGRPSDGYTF
TGTGCCAGCAGCACGGGACGGCCGAGTGATGGCTACACCTTC
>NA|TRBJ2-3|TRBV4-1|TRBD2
CASSHDWTSSLTDTQYF
TGCGCCAGCAGCCATGACTGGACTAGCAGCCTCACAGATACGCAGTATTTT
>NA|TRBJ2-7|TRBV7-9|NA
CASSSDRAQYF
TGTGCCAGCAGCTCCGACCGAGCGCAGTACTTC
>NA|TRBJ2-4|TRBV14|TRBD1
CASSQRRTGAKNIQYF
TGTGCCAGCAGCCAACGCAGGACAGGAGCCAAAAACATTCAGTACTTC
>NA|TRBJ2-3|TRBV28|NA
CASTPPYADTQYF
TGTGCCAGCACCCCTCCTTACGCAGATACGCAGTATTTT
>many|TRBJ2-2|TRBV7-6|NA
CASSAGVAGELFF
TGTGCCAGCAGTGCTGGGGTGGCCGGGGAGCTGTTTTTT
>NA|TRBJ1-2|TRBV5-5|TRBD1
CASSFRGQDLRDPGYTF
TGTGCCAGCAGCTTTAGGGGACAGGATTTAAGGGATCCTGGCTACACCTTC
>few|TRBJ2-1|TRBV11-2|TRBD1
CASSFPGTGSYNEQFF
TGTGCCAGCAGCTTCCCCGGGACAGGGAGCTACAATGAGCAGTTCTTC